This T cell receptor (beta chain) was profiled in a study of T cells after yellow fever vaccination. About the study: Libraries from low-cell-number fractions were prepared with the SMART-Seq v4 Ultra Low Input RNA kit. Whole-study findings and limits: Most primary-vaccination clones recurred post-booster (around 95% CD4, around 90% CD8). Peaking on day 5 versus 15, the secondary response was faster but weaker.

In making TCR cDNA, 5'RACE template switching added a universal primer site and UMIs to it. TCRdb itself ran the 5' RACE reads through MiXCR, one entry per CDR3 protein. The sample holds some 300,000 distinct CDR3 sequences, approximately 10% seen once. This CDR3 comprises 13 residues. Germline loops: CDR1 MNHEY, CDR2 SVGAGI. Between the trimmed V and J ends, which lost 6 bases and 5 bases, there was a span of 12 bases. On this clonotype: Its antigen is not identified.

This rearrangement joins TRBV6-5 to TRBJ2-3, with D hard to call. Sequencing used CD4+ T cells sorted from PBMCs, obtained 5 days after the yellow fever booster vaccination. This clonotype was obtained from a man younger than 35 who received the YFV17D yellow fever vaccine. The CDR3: CASRPLPRDTQYF. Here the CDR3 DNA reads TGTGCCAGCAGACCCCTCCCCCGAGATACGCAGTATTTT.